This TCR beta chain came from a study of blood T cells in healthy people across ages. Overall study: There was about one barcoded beta molecule captured by template switching per two T cells. General observations from the study: Long-lived donors exceeded aged donors in naive CD4+ cells and diversity. The fall in TCR beta diversity per million T cells was roughly linear with age.

The sample holds many counts of this clonotype. Its specificity is unknown. This CDR3 has 13 residues. The V segment lost 8 bases and the J segment 3 bases; nucleotides outside the gene matches: 2. CDR1 DFQATT and CDR2 SNEGSKA come from the germline V gene (reference sequence). A J-beta primer mix and a sample-barcoded 5' primer were used in a second PCR of roughly 7 to 12 cycles. Each CDR3 protein is one row after TCRdb ran MiXCR on the 5' RACE reads. The sample lists hundreds of thousands of distinct CDR3 sequences; roughly 21% were seen once. The authors isolated at least 6.5 million PBMCs per sample.

The sequenced material came from blood. This TCR came from a man aged 65-85 years in good health. The chain links TRBV20-1 to TRBJ2-5, with 14 bases matching TRBD2. CDR3 DNA: TGCAGTCCGGGACTAGCGGGAGAAGAGACCCAGTACTTC. Translating it yields CSPGLAGEETQYF.